Listed here are 21 T cell receptor beta chains from one sample, sequenced in a study of blood T cell repertoires in COVID-19. TCRdb's copy holds only in-frame clones and misses some; the assay was immunoSEQ multiplex PCR. The data show about 300,000 clones, around nine tenths seen once. The sample consisted of peripheral blood. All receptors derive from a woman in her thirties with COVID-19, enrolled during active disease.

The V call is TRBV4-3, the J call TRBJ2-1, with TRBD2 matching 9 bases. Germline CDR1 reads LGHNA; CDR2 reads YSLEER. J lost 5 bases, V lost 8 bases, and 10 bases had no gene match. The CDR3 spans 15 residues. CDR3 sequence: CASGEGSSGDNEQFF. The CDR3 DNA follows: TGCGCCAGCGGTGAGGGGTCTAGCGGGGACAATGAGCAGTTCTTC.

V is TRBV7-8 and J is TRBJ2-1, with 10 bases identical to TRBD1. Germline loops: CDR1 SGHVS, CDR2 FQNEAQ. This CDR3 comprises 20 residues. The ends lost 0 bases at V and 8 bases at J; junction bases unmatched: 19. The DNA for the CDR3 is TGTGCCAGCAGCTTAGCCCCGACAGGGGGCCTGGGGACGCAGGGGGATGAGCAGTTCTTC. This encodes CASSLAPTGGLGTQGDEQFF. The full variable domain, completed using reference TRBV7-8 and TRBJ2-1, is GAGVSQSPRYKVAKRGQDVALRCDPISGHVSLFWYQQALGQGPEFLTYFQNEAQLDKSGLPSDRFFAERPEGSVSTLKIQRTQQEDSAVYLCASSLAPTGGLGTQGDEQFFGPGTRLTVL.

The rearrangement joins TRBV10-3 to TRBJ2-7, with D maybe TRBD1 (6 bases). Germline V gene lookup returns CDR1 ENHRY and CDR2 SYGVKD. This CDR3 region has 13 residues. Trimming shortened V by 4 bases and J by 2 bases, and 9 bases separated the two germline ends. The CDR3 region is CAISATGTYEQYV. The CDR3 DNA reads as TGTGCCATCAGTGCTACAGGGACCTACGAGCAGTACGTC.

The V gene is TRBV2, the J gene TRBJ1-1; D might be TRBD1 (5 bases). Germline V gene lookup returns CDR1 SNHLY and CDR2 FYNNEI. Trimming shortened V by 1 base and J by 11 bases, and 14 bases separated the two germline ends. The CDR3 contains 13 residues. CDR3 sequence: CASSEVGGTAAFF. The CDR3 nucleotides are TGTGCCAGCAGTGAAGTTGGGGGGACTGCGGCTTTCTTT.

The J gene is TRBJ1-2, the V gene TRBV7-2; D may be TRBD1 (5 bases). CDR3 size: 13 residues. CDR1 and CDR2 from the germline V gene are SGHTA and FQGNSA. With 7 bases removed from V and 3 bases from J, the gap between germline ends came to 12 bases. The CDR3 DNA reads TGTGCCAGCACCGAGTGGGGGGACTATGGCTACACCTTC. It specifies CASTEWGDYGYTF. The variable domain in full, with the rest retrieved from reference TRBV7-2 and TRBJ1-2, is GAGVSQSPSNKVTEKGKDVELRCDPISGHTALYWYRQSLGQGLEFLIYFQGNSAPDKSGLPSDRFSAERTGGSVSTLTIQRTQQEDSAVYLCASTEWGDYGYTFGSGTRLTVV.

The rearrangement joins TRBV19 to TRBJ2-2; D ambiguous. Germline CDR1 LNHDA, CDR2 SQIVND (reference sequence). Trimming took 8 bases from V and 0 from J, leaving 10 bases between them. CDR3 length equals 14 residues. The CDR3 DNA is TGTGCCAGTGCCCGGCAGGCGAACACCGGGGAGCTGTTTTTT. The encoded protein is CASARQANTGELFF.

This chain joins TRBV2 and TRBJ1-4; D not certain. Trimming cost V 5 bases and J 4 bases, with 8 bases left between them. CDR1 SNHLY and CDR2 FYNNEI come from the germline V gene. The CDR3 length is 13 residues. The CDR3 protein is CASSYGLNEKLFF. Here the CDR3 DNA reads TGTGCCAGCAGTTACGGACTTAATGAAAAACTGTTTTTT.

This clone was seen only a few times. Within the sample, other DNA sequences also encode this same CDR3. The V gene is TRBV5-1, the J gene TRBJ2-3, with TRBD2 matching over 9 bases. The CDR3 sequence is 16 residues long. Germline CDR1 SGHRS, CDR2 YFSETQ. Trimming at V came to 0 bases and at J to 0 bases, leaving 2 bases not matched to a gene. The CDR3 bases are TGCGCCAGCAGCTTGGTGGCGGGGGGGAGCACAGATACGCAGTATTTT. Its translation: CASSLVAGGSTDTQYF.

The chain couples TRBV7-3 to TRBJ2-1, with TRBD1 matching 10 bases. V gave up 5 bases and J gave up 8 bases; unmatched junction bases: 6. Germline CDR1 SGHTA, CDR2 FQGTGA. This CDR3 spans 14 amino acids. The CDR3 coding sequence is TGTGCCAGCAGCCAGACAGGGGGCTGGGATGAGCAGTTCTTC. Residues: CASSQTGGWDEQFF.

This clone appeared a few times. This chain links TRBV7-2 with TRBJ1-2, with D maybe TRBD1 (6 bases). Germline CDR1 is SGHTA and CDR2 is FQGNSA. The CDR3 covers 16 residues. The germline V and J ends were trimmed by 6 bases and 4 bases, with 21 bases remaining between them. CDR3 sequence reads: CASRASGTRPGYGYTF. The CDR3 nucleotides read TGTGCCAGCAGGGCCTCTGGGACAAGGCCCGGCTATGGCTACACCTTC.

This chain links TRBV27 with TRBJ1-5, with D perhaps TRBD1 (5 bases). The V and J ends lost 3 bases and 3 bases respectively, with 9 bases between them. Per the germline V gene, CDR1 is MNHEY and CDR2 is SMNVEV (reference sequence). The CDR3 length is 14 residues. CDR3 residues: CASSFQGFNQPQHF. The CDR3 DNA reads TGTGCCAGCAGTTTCCAGGGTTTCAATCAGCCCCAGCATTTT.

This clone was observed a single time. The V and J genes are TRBV10-3 and TRBJ1-1; D is undetermined. The CDR3 sequence is 14 residues long. Trimming shortened V by 9 bases and J by 1 base, and 15 bases separated the two germline ends. Germline assignment: CDR1 ENHRY and CDR2 SYGVKD. The CDR3 sequence is CAISRETQNTEAFF. The CDR3 DNA is TGTGCCATTAGCAGAGAGACTCAGAACACTGAAGCTTTCTTT.

The chain combines TRBV10-3 with TRBJ2-5; 8 bases align to TRBD1. The CDR3 runs 14 residues. Trimming at V came to 8 bases and at J to 1 base, leaving 6 bases not matched to a gene. CDR1 is ENHRY and CDR2 is SYGVKD in the germline V gene. CDR3 amino acids: CAIRQGLGQETQYF. The DNA of the CDR3 is TGTGCCATCCGACAGGGGCTCGGCCAAGAGACCCAGTACTTC.

J is TRBJ2-2 and V is TRBV6-5; a possible D gene is TRBD2 (5 bases). CDR1 MNHEY and CDR2 SVGAGI come from the germline V gene. Trimming removed 4 bases from V and 3 bases from J, with 9 bases in between. This CDR3 contains 14 residues. Here the CDR3 reads CASSWTGYTGELFF. The DNA for the CDR3 is TGTGCCAGCAGTTGGACTGGCTACACCGGGGAGCTGTTTTTT.

The rearrangement links TRBV7-9 to TRBJ1-6; D is unclear. The CDR3 runs 16 residues. Trimming stripped 1 base from V and 5 bases from J, with 12 bases between. The germline V gene has CDR1 SEHNR and CDR2 FQNEAQ (reference sequence). CDR3 loop: CASSLVPGSNNSPLHF. The CDR3 DNA reads TGTGCCAGCAGCTTAGTGCCAGGCAGTAATAATTCACCCCTCCACTTT.

The chain recombines TRBV2 with TRBJ1-1, with a possible D match to TRBD1 (5 bases). Germline lookup yields CDR1 SNHLY and CDR2 FYNNEI. This CDR3 contains 14 residues. Trimming left V 7 bases short and J 4 bases short, with 16 bases between. For the CDR3, the DNA is TGTGCCAGCACGATAGGGCGGGGGATCACTGAAGCTTTCTTT. Translation gives CASTIGRGITEAFF. The full variable domain, completed using reference TRBV2 and TRBJ1-1, is EPEVTQTPSHQVTQMGQEVILRCVPISNHLYFYWYRQILGQKVEFLVSFYNNEISEKSEIFDDQFSVERPDGSNFTLKIRSTKLEDSAMYFCASTIGRGITEAFFGQGTRLTVV.

This rearrangement joins TRBV30 to TRBJ1-4, with TRBD1 as a possible D gene (6 bases). Germline V gene sequence: CDR1 GTSNPN, CDR2 SVGIG (reference sequence). The CDR3 spans 13 residues. V gave up 0 bases and J gave up 7 bases, with 9 bases separating them. The DNA of the CDR3 is TGTGCCTGGAGTGTACAAGGGGGTGAAAAACTGTTTTTT. The encoded protein is CAWSVQGGEKLFF. The full variable domain, in which reference TRBV30 and TRBJ1-4 provide the parts outside the CDR3, is SQTIHQWPATLVQPVGSPLSLECTVEGTSNPNLYWYRQAAGRGLQLLFYSVGIGQISSEVPQNLSASRPQDRQFILSSKKLLLSDSGFYLCAWSVQGGEKLFFGSGTQLSVL.

The chain combines TRBV19 with TRBJ1-5, with D possibly TRBD1 on 5 matching bases. The CDR3 length is 13 residues. Germline V lookup: CDR1 LNHDA, CDR2 SQIVND (reference sequence). The ends were cut back, 8 bases at V and 3 bases at J, with 11 bases in the middle. The CDR3 is CASQAGLNQPQHF. In nucleotides, the CDR3 is TGTGCCAGTCAGGCGGGGCTCAATCAGCCCCAGCATTTT.

The chain has TRBV27 and TRBJ1-4; D might be TRBD1 (6 bases). The CDR3 extends over 14 amino acids. Germline-derived CDR1 and CDR2 are MNHEY and SMNVEV (reference sequence). Deletions cut 8 bases from V and 8 bases from J, with 18 bases between. CDR3 bases: TGTGCCAGCTCATCCGGGGGGCAAAGAGAAAAACTGTTTTTT. It yields the protein CASSSGGQREKLFF.

This chain links TRBV7-6 with TRBJ2-2; D possibly corresponds to TRBD1 (7 bases). CDR3 size: 15 residues. Trimming cost V 1 base and J 4 bases, with 10 bases left between them. Germline V gives CDR1 SGHVS, CDR2 FNYEAQ. CDR3 DNA: TGTGCCAGCAGCTTAGTCAGGGGGGCCACCGGGGAGCTGTTTTTT. This gives the protein CASSLVRGATGELFF.

The chain joins TRBV10-1 to TRBJ2-3; 12 bases are a match to TRBD2. The V gene's germline CDR1 is WNHNN and CDR2 SYGVQD (reference sequence). The CDR3 is 14 residues long. The junction had 6 bases not matched to a gene; V was cut back by 6 bases and J by 8 bases. CDR3 nucleotide sequence: TGCGCCAGCAGCGCTAGCGGGGGGGCGTCTACGCAGTATTTT. Its translation is CASSASGGASTQYF.